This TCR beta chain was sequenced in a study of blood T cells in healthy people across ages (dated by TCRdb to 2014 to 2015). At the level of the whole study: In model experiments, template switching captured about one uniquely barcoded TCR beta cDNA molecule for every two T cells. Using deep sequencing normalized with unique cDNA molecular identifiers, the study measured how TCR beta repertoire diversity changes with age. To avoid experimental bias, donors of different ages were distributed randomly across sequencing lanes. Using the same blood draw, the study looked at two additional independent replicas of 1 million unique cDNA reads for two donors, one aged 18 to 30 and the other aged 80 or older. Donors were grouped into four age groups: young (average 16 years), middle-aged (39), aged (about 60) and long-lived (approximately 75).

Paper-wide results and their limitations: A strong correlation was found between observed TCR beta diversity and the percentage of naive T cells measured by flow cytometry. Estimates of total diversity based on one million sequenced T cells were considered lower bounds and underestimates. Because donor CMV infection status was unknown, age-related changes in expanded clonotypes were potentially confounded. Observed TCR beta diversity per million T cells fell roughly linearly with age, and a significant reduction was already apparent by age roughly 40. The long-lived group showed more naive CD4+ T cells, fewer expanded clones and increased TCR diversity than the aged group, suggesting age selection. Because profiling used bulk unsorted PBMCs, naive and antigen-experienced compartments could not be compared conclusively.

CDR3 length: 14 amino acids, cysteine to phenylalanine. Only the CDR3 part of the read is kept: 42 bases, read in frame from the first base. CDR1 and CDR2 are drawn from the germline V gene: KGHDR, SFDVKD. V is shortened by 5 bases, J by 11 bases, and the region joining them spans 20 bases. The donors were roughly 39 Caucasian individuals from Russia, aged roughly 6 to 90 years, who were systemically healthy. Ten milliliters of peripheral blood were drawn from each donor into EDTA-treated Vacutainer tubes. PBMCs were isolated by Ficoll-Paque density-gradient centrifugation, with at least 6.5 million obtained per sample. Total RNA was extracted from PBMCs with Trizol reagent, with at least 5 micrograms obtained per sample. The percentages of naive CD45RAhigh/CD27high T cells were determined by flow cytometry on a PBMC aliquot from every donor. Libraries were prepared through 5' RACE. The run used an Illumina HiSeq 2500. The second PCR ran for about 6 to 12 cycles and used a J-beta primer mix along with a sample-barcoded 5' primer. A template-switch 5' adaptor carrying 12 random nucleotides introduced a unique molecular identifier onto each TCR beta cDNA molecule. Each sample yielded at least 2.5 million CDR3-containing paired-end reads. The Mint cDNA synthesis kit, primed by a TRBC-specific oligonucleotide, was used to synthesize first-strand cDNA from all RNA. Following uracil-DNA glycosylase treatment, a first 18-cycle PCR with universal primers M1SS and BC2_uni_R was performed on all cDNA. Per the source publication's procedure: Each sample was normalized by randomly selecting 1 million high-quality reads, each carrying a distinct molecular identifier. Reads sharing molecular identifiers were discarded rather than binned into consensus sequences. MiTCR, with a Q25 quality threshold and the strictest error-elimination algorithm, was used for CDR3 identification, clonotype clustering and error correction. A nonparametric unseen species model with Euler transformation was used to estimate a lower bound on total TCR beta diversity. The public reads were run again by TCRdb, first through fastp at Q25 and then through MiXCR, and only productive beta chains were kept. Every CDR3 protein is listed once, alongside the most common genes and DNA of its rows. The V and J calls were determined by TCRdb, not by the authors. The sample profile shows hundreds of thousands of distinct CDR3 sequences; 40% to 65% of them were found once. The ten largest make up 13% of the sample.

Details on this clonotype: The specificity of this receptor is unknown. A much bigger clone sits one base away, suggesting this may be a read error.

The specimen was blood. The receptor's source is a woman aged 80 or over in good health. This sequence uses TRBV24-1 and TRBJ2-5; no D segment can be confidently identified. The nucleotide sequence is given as TGTGCCACCAGTGGGTGGGGAACCTACAATGAGCAGTACTTC. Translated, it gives CATSGWGTYNEQYF.